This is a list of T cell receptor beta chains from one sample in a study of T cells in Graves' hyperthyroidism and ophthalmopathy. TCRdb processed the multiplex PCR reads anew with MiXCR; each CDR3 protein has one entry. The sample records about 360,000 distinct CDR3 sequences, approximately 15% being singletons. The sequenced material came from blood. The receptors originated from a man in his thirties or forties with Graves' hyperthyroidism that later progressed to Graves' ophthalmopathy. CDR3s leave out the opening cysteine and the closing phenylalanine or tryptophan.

SATYFEDSGFQETQY	TRBV20-1	TRBJ2-5
ATSRGPTLAGVRSPLH	TRBV15	TRBJ1-6
ASSLVGPPNEQF	TRBV5-1	TRBJ2-1
ASSHRTQYEQY	TRBV3-1	TRBJ2-7
ASSLGPHSYEQY	TRBV2	TRBJ2-7
ASSLRRTVNTEAF	TRBV11-3	TRBJ1-1
ASGPSDLCYT	TRBV12-5	TRBJ1-2
ASSPTEPTNYGYT	TRBV3-1	TRBJ1-2
ASSPGSGNGYGYT	TRBV27	TRBJ1-2
ASSPRGQGATDTQY	TRBV4-1	TRBJ2-3
ASSLRDRGLHGYT	TRBV7-9	TRBJ1-2
ASSYSRMLGSYEQY	TRBV6-2/TRBV6-3	TRBJ2-7
ASSYAGGYEQY	TRBV6-5	TRBJ2-7
ASSFLGVTEAF	TRBV12-3/TRBV12-4	TRBJ1-1
ASSRDRGQETQY	TRBV7-2	TRBJ2-5
ATSDNGVSRGAAF	TRBV24-1	TRBJ1-1
ASSFQPDTYEQY	TRBV12-3/TRBV12-4	TRBJ2-7
ASSSGAEQY	TRBV27	TRBJ2-7
ASSFRAPSVDEQF	TRBV7-9	TRBJ2-1
AWTSSYNSPLH	TRBV30	TRBJ1-6
ASSTHPGQGAMGGYT	TRBV5-5	TRBJ1-2
ASSFPGQVTGELF	TRBV11-2	TRBJ2-2
ASSSSRGAAYNEQF	TRBV7-2	TRBJ2-1
AWSVSGNTIY	TRBV30	TRBJ1-3
ASSFLTSGLSGANVLT	TRBV13	TRBJ2-6
ASSRRERGQETQY	TRBV5-1	TRBJ2-5
ASSPTQYNEQF	TRBV28	TRBJ2-1
ASSLNLEALSGANVLT	TRBV5-1	TRBJ2-6
ASRLMNTEAF	TRBV28	TRBJ1-1
SARDRGYYEQY	TRBV20-1	TRBJ2-7
ASSIGADYGYT	TRBV28	TRBJ1-2
ASSRGGYASTDTQY	TRBV9	TRBJ2-3
ASSFGQGAYGYT	TRBV11-1	TRBJ1-2
ASIMTGRNTEAF	TRBV10-2	TRBJ1-1
ASSLDLISAVDTQY	TRBV11-2	TRBJ2-3
ASSLRGGKETQY	TRBV11-2	TRBJ2-5
ASSQNHRGRGYT	TRBV3-1	TRBJ1-2
AGAPGEHHSPLH	TRBV2	TRBJ1-6
ASSQAGNSPLH	TRBV4-1	TRBJ1-6
ASSQRQVIYGYT	TRBV9	TRBJ1-2
SARDAREAGELF	TRBV20-1	TRBJ2-2
SAWKRTGGVEQY	TRBV20-1	TRBJ2-7